One sample yielded the 14 T cell receptor beta chains listed below, sequenced in a study of blood T cells in healthy people across ages. Sample-barcoded 5' priming and a J-beta primer mix drove a second PCR of about 7 to 11 cycles. TCRdb reprocessed the 5' RACE reads via MiXCR and lists one record per CDR3 protein. The sample carries some 940,000 distinct CDR3 sequences, almost 30% recorded once. A further study also used this sample, focusing on T cells of mothers and their children.

The specimen was blood. Receptors originate from a woman aged 40 to 50 in good health.

The chain joins TRBV5-1 to TRBJ2-3, with D maybe TRBD1 (6 bases). Trimming removed 1 base from V and 3 bases from J, with 12 bases in between. The CDR3 contains 15 residues. In germline, CDR1 is SGHRS, CDR2 YFSETQ. The CDR3 loop reads CASSLFSGETDTQYF. The DNA of the CDR3 is TGCGCCAGCAGCTTGTTTTCAGGGGAAACAGATACGCAGTATTTT.

This clonotype was seen repeatedly, ten times or more. The chain uses TRBV5-1 and TRBJ1-2; D ambiguous. The germline V gene encodes CDR1 SGHRS and CDR2 YFSETQ. The CDR3 loop spans 14 amino acids. Trimming removed 4 bases from V and 4 bases from J, with 14 bases in between. The CDR3 bases are TGCGCCAGCAGCACAACGGACGGACTCTATGGCTACACCTTC. It encodes CASSTTDGLYGYTF.

The chain uses TRBV29-1 and TRBJ2-1; 9 bases match TRBD1. CDR1 SQVTM and CDR2 ANQGSEA come from the germline V gene. V was clipped by 6 bases and J by 1 base; unmatched bases: 4. This CDR3 contains 14 residues. Here the CDR3 DNA reads TGCAGCGTCCGCGGACAGGGGTCCTACAATGAGCAGTTCTTC. This sequence encodes CSVRGQGSYNEQFF.

This clonotype occurred a few times. This sequence joins TRBV28 and TRBJ2-7; 11 bases fit TRBD1. The CDR3 sequence is 13 residues long. The germline gives CDR1 MDHEN, CDR2 SYDVKM. Trimming removed 7 bases from V and 6 bases from J; junction bases left unmatched: 5. The CDR3 reads CASKDRGRGEQYF. DNA of the CDR3: TGTGCCAGCAAGGACAGGGGGCGCGGCGAGCAGTACTTC.

The chain recombines TRBV5-1 with TRBJ2-5; tentative D call: TRBD1 (6 bases). The CDR3 has 15 residues. V lost 3 bases and J 5 bases, leaving 17 bases between the germline ends. Per the germline V gene, CDR1 is SGHRS and CDR2 is YFSETQ. CDR3 in DNA: TGCGCCAGCAGCTCGGGACAAATAGGCGGTGAGACCCAGTACTTC. It yields the protein CASSSGQIGGETQYF.

The count of this clonotype is one. This chain connects TRBV20-1 to TRBJ2-7, with 9 bases matching TRBD2. Trimming cost V 6 bases and J 5 bases; bases outside gene matches: 11. The CDR3 runs 14 residues. The V gene's germline CDR1 is DFQATT and CDR2 SNEGSKA (reference sequence). CDR3 amino acids: CSAKKAGGSHEQYF. CDR3 coding DNA: TGCAGTGCAAAGAAGGCGGGAGGGTCCCACGAGCAGTACTTC.

The chain carries TRBV15 and TRBJ1-4; D possibly corresponds to TRBD1 (6 bases). Germline V CDR1 and CDR2: LNHNV, YYDKDF (reference sequence). This CDR3 is 14 amino acids long. V lost 5 bases to trimming and J lost 5 bases, with 12 bases between them. Written as DNA, the CDR3 is TGTGCCACCAGCCAAGGGGGTTTCAATGAAAAACTGTTTTTT. Translating gives CATSQGGFNEKLFF.

CDR3 region: CASILEAGLGDTQYF. The DNA of the CDR3 is TGTGCCAGCATCCTCGAAGCGGGGCTGGGAGATACGCAGTATTTT. The rearrangement links TRBV7-2 to TRBJ2-3, with 7 bases identical to TRBD2. This CDR3 is 15 amino acids long. The ends lost 7 bases at V and 5 bases at J; junction bases unmatched: 12. The germline V gene has CDR1 SGHTA and CDR2 FQGNSA.

This clonotype was counted a few times. CDR3 region: CAISESRSAMNTEAFF. CDR3 DNA sequence: TGTGCCATCAGTGAGTCCAGATCCGCAATGAACACTGAAGCTTTCTTT. The V call is TRBV10-3, the J call TRBJ1-1; D gene uncertain. V dropped 0 bases and J dropped 0 bases, with 11 bases sitting between them. The CDR3 totals 16 residues. Germline V CDR1 and CDR2: ENHRY, SYGVKD.

This clonotype was detected ten times or more. This chain links TRBV7-2 with TRBJ1-2, with D unresolved. This CDR3 comprises 13 residues. The V end lost 5 bases, the J end lost 8 bases, and 15 bases lay between the germline ends. Germline-derived CDR1 and CDR2 are SGHTA and FQGNSA. As DNA, the CDR3 is TGTGCCAGCAGCCGACCCGACGGTCGAGGCTACACCTTC. It specifies CASSRPDGRGYTF.

A few counts support this clonotype. The chain links TRBV20-1 to TRBJ2-5; 9 positions agree with TRBD1. Near its end, the DNA agrees better with TRBJ2-7, so the J call may be wrong. The germline gives CDR1 DFQATT, CDR2 SNEGSKA (reference sequence). This CDR3 spans 14 amino acids. The CDR3 DNA reads TGCAGTGCCGGACAGGGGAGCACTACTCGCGAGCAGTACTTC. Its protein product is CSAGQGSTTREQYF.

The V and J genes are TRBV7-6 and TRBJ2-3; D is possibly TRBD1 or TRBD2 (7 bases each). The CDR3 length is 12 residues. Germline V gives CDR1 SGHVS, CDR2 FNYEAQ. V lost 5 bases and J lost 10, with 13 bases in between. CDR3 sequence (DNA): TGTGCCAGCAGCCTGGGGGGGACAGCGCAGTATTTT. Translating it yields CASSLGGTAQYF. Combining the CDR3 with reference TRBV7-6 and TRBJ2-3 gives the whole variable domain GAGVSQSPRYKVTKRGQDVALRCDPISGHVSLYWYRQALGQGPEFLTYFNYEAQQDKSGLPNDRFSAERPEGSISTLTIQRTEQRDSAMYRCASSLGGTAQYFGPGTRLTVL.

This clonotype showed up many times. The chain carries TRBV7-6 and TRBJ2-1; D perhaps matches TRBD2 (5 bases). Between the trimmed V and J ends, which lost 5 bases and 6 bases, there was a span of 14 bases. This CDR3 has 14 residues. Germline CDR1 reads SGHVS; CDR2 reads FNYEAQ. The CDR3 nucleotides read TGTGCCAGCAGCCCTCAACTAGATTTCAATGAGCAGTTCTTC. It codes for CASSPQLDFNEQFF.

In this sample, this clonotype turned up a few times. V usage is TRBV28 and J usage is TRBJ2-7; a weak D match, TRBD1 (6 bases). CDR3 length: 14 residues. Germline CDR1 reads MDHEN; CDR2 reads SYDVKM. Trimming removed 7 bases from V and 2 bases from J, with 15 bases in between. CDR3 sequence (DNA): TGTGCCAGCAAACTACAGGGTAGTCCCTACGAGCAGTACTTC. It codes for CASKLQGSPYEQYF.